This T cell receptor (beta chain) was identified during a study of blood T cell repertoires in COVID-19 (dated by TCRdb to about 2020). Background for the entire study: Collaborator samples came from the United States, Italy and Spain and covered acute and convalescent phases of COVID-19. The prospective study material was composed of cDNA or gDNA derived from T cells, B-cell-depleted T cells, or PBMCs. Subjects who had been exposed to COVID-19, were actively infected with it, or had recovered from it provided the deeply sampled blood TCRbeta repertoires that made up the dataset. A freely available public database, intended as a resource for researchers studying the immune response to SARS-CoV-2, is where the repertoires were released. The samples were drawn from two sources: the first 160 participants of the ongoing ImmuneRACE study, and about 1,300 subjects contributed by 6 global collaborators. A de-identified subject ID, COVID-19 status, age in years and sex were almost always included in the sample metadata. Where HLA class I and class II types were available, the types were taken from metadata supplied by the sample provider, not from assay-based typing. The paper's findings and limits, for the study overall: Clinical and demographic metadata were provided uncurated, with the amount varying by source and participant.

Note on this clone: The clone's antigen remains unknown. Qualities for individual bases were not recorded, and no much larger clone is one base off.

The immunoSEQ Assay, a bias-controlled multiplex PCR, was used to amplify TCRbeta CDR3 regions from genomic DNA. Regarding the original processing steps: Within the assay, amplification of reference gene primers was used to estimate how many nucleated cells each sample contained. Sequence reads were collapsed and filtered to measure the absolute abundance of every unique TCRbeta CDR3 rearrangement. Productive Simpson clonality was computed per sample as the square root of Simpson's diversity index over productive rearrangements. TCRdb's version of the immuneACCESS table is confined to in-frame rearrangements and falls short of the full clone set. An unresolved V gene accounts for under half of the shortfall where checked; the remainder is of unknown origin. V and J calls and clone size are copied from that table; D and trimming were computed from the DNA. This sample lists around 94,000 clones; about 88% were detected once. The ten largest make up roughly 1.7% of the sample.

Whole blood was collected in K2EDTA tubes by collaborating institutions according to the institutions' own protocols. For TCRbeta analysis, collaborators shipped samples as frozen whole blood, isolated PBMCs, or DNA extracted from either of those sample types. Sequenced sample: peripheral blood. This clonotype originated in a man aged 80 or over with acute or convalescent COVID-19.

The DNA reads as follows: TGTGCCAGCAGCCAGACAGGGCGAGCTAATGAAAAACTGTTTTTT. It is translated as CASSQTGRANEKLFF. The chain is encoded by TRBV28 joined to TRBJ1-4, with 7 middle bases fitting TRBD1. Compared with germline, V lacks 6 bases and J lacks 3 bases; bases without a gene match: 7. CDR1 and CDR2 (MDHEN, SYDVKM) derive from the germline V gene. The CDR3 runs 15 residues from the cysteine to the phenylalanine. Here the CDR3 DNA is all that survives: 45 bases in frame from base 1.